This T cell receptor beta chain stems from a study of T cell responses to AZD1222 COVID-19 vaccine. Study-wide results and caveats: Samples come after the peak T cell response, not at day 14. A mostly white British donor set with more females was recruited, and clonal diversity was possibly underestimated.

Profiled with immunoSEQ multiplex PCR; TCRdb holds only in-frame clones, not every one. The sample holds approximately 140,000 clones, 90% seen once. Germline V lookup: CDR1 KGHSH, CDR2 LQKENI. V dropped 3 bases and J dropped 3; count of bases not matched to a gene: 5. The CDR3 loop spans 16 amino acids. About this clone: What it recognizes is unknown.

This specimen was peripheral blood, taken on day 0 of AZD1222 vaccination. The receptor was isolated from an adult in good health. The J gene is TRBJ1-1, the V gene TRBV18, with 12 bases fitting TRBD1. The CDR3 coding sequence is TGTGCCAGCTCACCCTCCGGGACAGGGGGCCACACTGAAGCTTTCTTT. The encoded protein is CASSPSGTGGHTEAFF.